Sequencing of this T cell receptor (beta chain) was carried out in a study of T-cell reconstitution after alpha-beta-depleted transplantation in children. There are 20 residues in the CDR3. Preparation of the TCRbeta library was carried out with unique molecular identifiers. TCRdb re-analysed the PCR reads in MiXCR, keeping a single row per CDR3 protein. Among 500,000 or so distinct CDR3 sequences listed, about 33% were seen once. This chain connects TRBV21-1 to TRBJ2-4; TRBD1, the table's D call, lacks a check against the DNA. TRBV21-1 is tagged as a pseudogene. The sequenced sample was PBMCs from the stem cell graft donor, obtained from the stem cell graft. The clonotype was recovered from a human donor who donated a stem cell graft to a child with aplastic anemia. DNA for the CDR3: TGTGCCAGCAGCAAAGGGCCGGGACAGGGTGTTACTCTAGCCAAAAACATTCAGTACTTC. Its translation is CASSKGPGQGVTLAKNIQYF.